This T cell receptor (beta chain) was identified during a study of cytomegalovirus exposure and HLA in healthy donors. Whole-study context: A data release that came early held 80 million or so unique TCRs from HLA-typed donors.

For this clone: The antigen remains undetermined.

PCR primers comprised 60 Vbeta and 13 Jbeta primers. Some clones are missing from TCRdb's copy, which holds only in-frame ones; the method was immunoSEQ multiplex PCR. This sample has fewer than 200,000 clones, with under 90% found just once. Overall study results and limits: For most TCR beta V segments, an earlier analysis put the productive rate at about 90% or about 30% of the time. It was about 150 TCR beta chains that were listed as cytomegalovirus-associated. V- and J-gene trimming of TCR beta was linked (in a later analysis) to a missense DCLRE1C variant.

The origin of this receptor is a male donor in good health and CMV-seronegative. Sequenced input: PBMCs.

CDR3 nucleotides: TGTGCCAGCAGCTTAGGCGGGGGTGAGACCCAGTACTTC. Its translation: CASSLGGGETQYF. The chain uses TRBV7-9 and TRBJ2-5; 7 bases match TRBD2. This CDR3 contains 13 residues. Germline loops: CDR1 SEHNR, CDR2 FQNEAQ (reference sequence). Unmatched junction bases numbered 1, after V lost 1 base and J lost 5 bases.